Listed here is a single T cell receptor (beta chain). This sample is part of a study of radiotherapy plus CTLA-4 blockade in lung cancer. Sequenced by immunoSEQ multiplex PCR; TCRdb stores in-frame clones only, minus some. Seen here are fewer than 85,000 clones, around 87% observed once, and the top ten hold just over 0.85%. Germline values: CDR1 WSHSY, CDR2 SAAADI. This CDR3 spans 13 amino acids. With V trimmed by 5 bases and J by 4 bases, 1 base remained unmatched. The chain is built from TRBV10-2 and TRBJ2-7; 11 nucleotides agree with TRBD2. The receptor was isolated from a human donor with non-small cell lung cancer who had stable disease on radiotherapy plus ipilimumab. Source: peripheral blood, taken from a patient treated with radiotherapy plus ipilimumab. The CDR3 DNA reads as TGCGCCAGCAGTACTAGCGGGAGTTACGAGCAGTACTTC. It yields the protein CASSTSGSYEQYF.